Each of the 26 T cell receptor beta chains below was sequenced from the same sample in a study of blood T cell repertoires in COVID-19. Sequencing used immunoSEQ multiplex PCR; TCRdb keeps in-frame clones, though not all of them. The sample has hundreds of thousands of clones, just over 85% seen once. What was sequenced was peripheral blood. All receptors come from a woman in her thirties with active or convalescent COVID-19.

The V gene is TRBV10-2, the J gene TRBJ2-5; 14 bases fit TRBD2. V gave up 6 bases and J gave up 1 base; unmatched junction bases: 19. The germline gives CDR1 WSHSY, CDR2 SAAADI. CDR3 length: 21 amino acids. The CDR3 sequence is CASRRDHAGLAGASFQETQYF. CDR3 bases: TGCGCCAGCAGACGAGACCACGCGGGACTAGCGGGGGCCTCCTTCCAAGAGACCCAGTACTTC.

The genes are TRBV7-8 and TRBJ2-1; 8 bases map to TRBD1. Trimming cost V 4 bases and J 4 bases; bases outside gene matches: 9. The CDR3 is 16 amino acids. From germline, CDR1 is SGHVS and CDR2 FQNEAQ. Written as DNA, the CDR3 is TGTGCCAGCAGCTGGCAGGGGGCGGGATCATACAATGAGCAGTTCTTC. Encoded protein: CASSWQGAGSYNEQFF.

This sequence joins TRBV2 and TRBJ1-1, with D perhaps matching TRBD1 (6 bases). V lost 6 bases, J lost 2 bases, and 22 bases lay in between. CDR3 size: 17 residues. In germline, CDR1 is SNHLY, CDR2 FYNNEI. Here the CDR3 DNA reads TGTGCCAGCAGGGATTCCGGACAGTACCTCCTTAACACTGAAGCTTTCTTT. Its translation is CASRDSGQYLLNTEAFF.

The CDR3 protein is CASSSGGANVLTF. In DNA, the CDR3 is TGTGCCAGCAGTTCCGGTGGGGCCAACGTCCTGACTTTC. The chain has TRBV27 and TRBJ2-6, with D unclear. The germline gives CDR1 MNHEY, CDR2 SMNVEV (reference sequence). V shed 4 bases and J shed 3 bases, with 4 bases lying between them. The CDR3 is 13 amino acids.

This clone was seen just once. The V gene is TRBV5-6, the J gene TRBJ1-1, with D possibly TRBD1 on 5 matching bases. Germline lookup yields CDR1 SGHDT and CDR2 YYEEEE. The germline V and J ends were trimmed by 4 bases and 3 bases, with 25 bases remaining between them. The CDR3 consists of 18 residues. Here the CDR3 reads CASSVTTKGSLFYTEAFF. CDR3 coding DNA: TGTGCCAGCAGCGTGACGACAAAGGGGTCCCTCTTCTACACTGAAGCTTTCTTT.

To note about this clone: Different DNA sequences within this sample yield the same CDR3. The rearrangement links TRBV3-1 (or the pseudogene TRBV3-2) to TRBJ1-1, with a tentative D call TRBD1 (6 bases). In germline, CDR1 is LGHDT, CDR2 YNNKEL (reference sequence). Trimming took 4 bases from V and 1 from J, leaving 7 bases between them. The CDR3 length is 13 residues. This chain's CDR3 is CASSPTGNTEAFF. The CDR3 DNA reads TGTGCCAGCAGCCCGACAGGGAACACTGAAGCTTTCTTT.

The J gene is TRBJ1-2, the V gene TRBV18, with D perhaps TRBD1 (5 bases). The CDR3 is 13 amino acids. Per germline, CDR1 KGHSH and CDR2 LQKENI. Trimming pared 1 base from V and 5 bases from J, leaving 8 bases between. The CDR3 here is CASSPRREYGYTF. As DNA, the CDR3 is TGTGCCAGCTCACCACGCAGGGAATATGGCTACACCTTC.

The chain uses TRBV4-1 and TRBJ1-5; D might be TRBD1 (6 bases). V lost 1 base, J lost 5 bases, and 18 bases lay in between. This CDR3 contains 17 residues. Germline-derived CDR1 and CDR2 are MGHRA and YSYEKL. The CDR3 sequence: CASSQGVQGPKYQPQHF. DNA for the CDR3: TGCGCCAGCAGCCAAGGGGTTCAGGGGCCAAAATATCAGCCCCAGCATTTT.

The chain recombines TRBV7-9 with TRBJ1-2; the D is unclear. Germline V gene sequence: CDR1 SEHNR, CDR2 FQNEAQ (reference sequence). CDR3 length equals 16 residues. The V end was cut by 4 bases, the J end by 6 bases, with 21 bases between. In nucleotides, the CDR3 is TGTGCCAGCAGCTCCCTCGAAGAGTGGACTGCTAATGGCTACACCTTC. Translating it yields CASSSLEEWTANGYTF.

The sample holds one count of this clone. Here the CDR3 DNA reads TGCGCCAGCACGCAAGGTCCGACAGTGACTGATGAAAAACTGTTTTTT. It encodes CASTQGPTVTDEKLFF. The chain is built from TRBV5-1 and TRBJ1-4; D is possibly TRBD1 (5 bases). CDR3 size: 16 residues. Germline CDR1 and CDR2: SGHRS and YFSETQ. Trimming took off 6 bases at V and 6 bases at J, with 21 bases between the two ends.

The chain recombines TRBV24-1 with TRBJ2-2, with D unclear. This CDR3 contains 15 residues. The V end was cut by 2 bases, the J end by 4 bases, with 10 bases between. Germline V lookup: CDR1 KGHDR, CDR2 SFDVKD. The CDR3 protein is CATSDSGSITGELFF. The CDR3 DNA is TGTGCCACCAGTGATTCGGGTTCTATCACCGGGGAGCTGTTTTTT.

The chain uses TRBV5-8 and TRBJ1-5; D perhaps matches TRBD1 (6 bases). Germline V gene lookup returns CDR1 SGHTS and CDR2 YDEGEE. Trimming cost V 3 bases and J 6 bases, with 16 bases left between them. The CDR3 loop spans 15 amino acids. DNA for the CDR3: TGTGCCAGCAGCTCCAAGAACAGGGTTGGTCAGCCCCAGCATTTT. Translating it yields CASSSKNRVGQPQHF.

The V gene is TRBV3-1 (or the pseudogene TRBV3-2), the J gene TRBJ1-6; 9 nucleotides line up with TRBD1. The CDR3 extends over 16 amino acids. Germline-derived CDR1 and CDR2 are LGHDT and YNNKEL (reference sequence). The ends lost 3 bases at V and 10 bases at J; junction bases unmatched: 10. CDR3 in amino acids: CASSQNYGTGLSPLHF. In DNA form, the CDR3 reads TGTGCCAGCAGCCAGAATTACGGGACAGGGTTATCACCCCTCCACTTT.

CDR3 DNA: TGTGCCAGCAGCTTGGGGCCTAGCGGGAATACGGGCGAGCAGTACTTC. Translating gives CASSLGPSGNTGEQYF. This chain uses TRBV5-5 with TRBJ2-7, with 9 bases that match TRBD2. This CDR3 region has 16 residues. The germline CDR1 and CDR2 sequences are SGHKS and YYEKEE (reference sequence). V lost 0 bases, J lost 6 bases, and 10 bases stayed unmatched.

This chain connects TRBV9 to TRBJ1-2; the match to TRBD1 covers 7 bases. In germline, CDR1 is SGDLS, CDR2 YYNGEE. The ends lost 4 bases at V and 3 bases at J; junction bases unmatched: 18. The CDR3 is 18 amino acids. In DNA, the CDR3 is TGTGCCAGCAGCTCTACGACGCCGAGACAGGGTATAGACTATGGCTACACCTTC. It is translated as CASSSTTPRQGIDYGYTF. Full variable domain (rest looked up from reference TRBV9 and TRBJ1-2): DSGVTQTPKHLITATGQRVTLRCSPRSGDLSVYWYQQSLDQGLQFLIQYYNGEERAKGNILERFSAQQFPDLHSELNLSSLELGDSALYFCASSSTTPRQGIDYGYTFGSGTRLTVV.

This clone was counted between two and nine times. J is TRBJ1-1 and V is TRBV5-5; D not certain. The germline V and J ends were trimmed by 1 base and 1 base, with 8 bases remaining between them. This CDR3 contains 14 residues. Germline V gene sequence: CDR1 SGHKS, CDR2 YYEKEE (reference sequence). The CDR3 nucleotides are TGTGCCAGCAGCTTGATAGGCGGGAACACTGAAGCTTTCTTT. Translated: CASSLIGGNTEAFF. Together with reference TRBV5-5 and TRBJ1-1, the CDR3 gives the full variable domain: DAGVTQSPTHLIKTRGQQVTLRCSPISGHKSVSWYQQVLGQGPQFIFQYYEKEERGRGNFPDRFSARQFPNYSSELNVNALLLGDSALYLCASSLIGGNTEAFFGQGTRLTVV.

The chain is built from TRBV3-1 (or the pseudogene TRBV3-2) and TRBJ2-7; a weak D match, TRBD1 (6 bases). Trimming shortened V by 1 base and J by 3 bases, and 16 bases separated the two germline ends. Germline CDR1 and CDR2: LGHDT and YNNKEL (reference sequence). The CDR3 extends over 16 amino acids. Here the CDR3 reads CASSQGTALIDYEQYF. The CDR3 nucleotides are TGTGCCAGCAGCCAAGGGACAGCCTTGATCGACTACGAGCAGTACTTC.

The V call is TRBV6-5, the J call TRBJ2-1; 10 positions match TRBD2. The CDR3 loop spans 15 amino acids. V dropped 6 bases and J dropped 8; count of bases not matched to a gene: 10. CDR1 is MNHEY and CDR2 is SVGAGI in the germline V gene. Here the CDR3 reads CASRSGRALVDEQFF. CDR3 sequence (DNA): TGTGCCAGCAGGAGCGGGAGGGCCCTCGTCGATGAGCAGTTCTTC.

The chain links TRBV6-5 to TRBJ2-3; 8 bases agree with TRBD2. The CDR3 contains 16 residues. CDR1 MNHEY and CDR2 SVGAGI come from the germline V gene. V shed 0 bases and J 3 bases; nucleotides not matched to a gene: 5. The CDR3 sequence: CASSYSTGGFTDTQYF. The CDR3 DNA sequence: TGTGCCAGCAGTTACTCGACGGGGGGGTTTACAGATACGCAGTATTTT.

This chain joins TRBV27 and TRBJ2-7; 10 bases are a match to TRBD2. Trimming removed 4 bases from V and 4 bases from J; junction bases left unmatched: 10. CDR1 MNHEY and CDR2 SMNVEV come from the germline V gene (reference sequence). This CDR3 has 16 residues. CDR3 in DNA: TGTGCCAGCAGTTCCCAGCGGGAGGGTCCTCTGTACGAGCAGTACTTC. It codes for CASSSQREGPLYEQYF.

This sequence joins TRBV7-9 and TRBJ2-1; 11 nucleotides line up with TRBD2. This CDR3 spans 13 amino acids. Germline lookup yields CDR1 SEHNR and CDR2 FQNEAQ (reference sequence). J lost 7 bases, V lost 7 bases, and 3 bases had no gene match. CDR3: CASKSSGGNEQFF. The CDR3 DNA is TGTGCCAGCAAGTCTAGCGGGGGGAATGAGCAGTTCTTC.

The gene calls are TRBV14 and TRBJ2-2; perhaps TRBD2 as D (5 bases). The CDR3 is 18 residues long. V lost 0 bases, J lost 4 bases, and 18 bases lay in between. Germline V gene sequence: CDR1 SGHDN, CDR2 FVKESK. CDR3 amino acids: CASSQDPFKRATTGELFF. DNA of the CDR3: TGTGCCAGCAGCCAAGACCCCTTTAAGAGGGCGACCACCGGGGAGCTGTTTTTT.

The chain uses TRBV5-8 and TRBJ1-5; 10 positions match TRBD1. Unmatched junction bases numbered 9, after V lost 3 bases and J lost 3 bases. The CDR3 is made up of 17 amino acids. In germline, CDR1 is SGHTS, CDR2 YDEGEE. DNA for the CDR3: TGTGCCAGCAGCTCCGAGGACAGGGGGGGAGCCAATCAGCCCCAGCATTTT. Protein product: CASSSEDRGGANQPQHF.

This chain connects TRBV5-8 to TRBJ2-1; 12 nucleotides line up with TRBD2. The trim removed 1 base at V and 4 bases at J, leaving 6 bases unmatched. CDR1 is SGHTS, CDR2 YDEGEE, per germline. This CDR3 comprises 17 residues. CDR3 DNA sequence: TGTGCCAGCAGCTTGCTGTGGACTAGCGGGATTTACAATGAGCAGTTCTTC. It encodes CASSLLWTSGIYNEQFF.

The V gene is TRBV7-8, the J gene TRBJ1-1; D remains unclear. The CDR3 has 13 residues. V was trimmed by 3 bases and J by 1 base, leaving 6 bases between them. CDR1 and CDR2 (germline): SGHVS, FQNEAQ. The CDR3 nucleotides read TGTGCCAGCAGCTTCCCGGGGAACACTGAAGCTTTCTTT. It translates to CASSFPGNTEAFF.

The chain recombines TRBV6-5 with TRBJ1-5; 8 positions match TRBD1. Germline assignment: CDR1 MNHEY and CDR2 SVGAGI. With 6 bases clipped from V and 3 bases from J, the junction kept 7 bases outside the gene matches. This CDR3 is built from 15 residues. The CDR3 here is CASRSRTGPNQPQHF. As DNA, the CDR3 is TGTGCCAGCAGGTCCCGGACAGGGCCCAATCAGCCCCAGCATTTT.